These T cell receptor beta chains were read from a single sample in a study of shared T cell receptors in the human thymus. Clones were sequenced by immunoSEQ multiplex PCR, and TCRdb holds only the in-frame ones, with some missing. Among some 640,000 clones, 80% to 90% were seen once, and the ten largest hold roughly 0.0094%. These data were likewise used in another study, on human thymus T cells.

Specimen: thymocytes. The receptors derive from a boy under two years old with a congenital heart defect. Both conserved end residues are part of each CDR3. Each record gives: J gene, V gene, CDR3 protein.

TRBJ2-5 | TRBV2 | CASRPGQGPPGTQYF
TRBJ2-7 | TRBV6-1 | CASSERLGGAAYEQYF
TRBJ2-1 | TRBV2 | CASSYWTSGESSYNEQFF
TRBJ2-7 | TRBV30 | CAWSEGRPPREQYF
TRBJ1-6 | TRBV28 | CASSFSDTQLSPLHF
TRBJ2-1 | TRBV21-1 | CASSKVLTGPRLGNEQFF
TRBJ2-1 | TRBV19 | CASSKAGGALNEQFF
TRBJ1-2 | TRBV19 | CASRKTGWSNYGYTF
TRBJ1-6 | TRBV19 | CASSIHLPPLHF
TRBJ2-7 | TRBV7-2 | CASSLVGTGENEQYF
TRBJ1-1 | TRBV23-1 | CASRRDTGSTEAFF
. | TRBV27 | CASSLGSPLYEQYF
TRBJ1-2 | TRBV6-1 | CAGNSTGGACYGYTF
TRBJ2-3 | TRBV28 | CASVTPGERECEQYF
TRBJ1-1 | TRBV29-1 | CSVEDRPMNTEAFF
TRBJ1-1 | TRBV4-2 | CASSQDFWGDTEAFF
TRBJ2-7 | TRBV7-9 | CASSSTGGNHEQYF
TRBJ2-7 | TRBV7-9 | CASSSGTSGSYEQYF
TRBJ1-5 | TRBV4-3 | CASSQEGTGGPRYQPQHF
TRBJ1-1 | TRBV7-6 | CASSLTSQGVNTEAFF
TRBJ2-3 | TRBV29-1 | CSGEGAGGTTDTQYF
TRBJ2-1 | TRBV7-9 | CASRFGAYNEQFF
TRBJ2-7 | TRBV4-1 | CASSQSPGELRYEQYF
TRBJ2-1 | TRBV9 | CASSFPTSGGSNEQFF
TRBJ1-2 | TRBV6-6 | CASSYPESLNGYTF
TRBJ1-1 | TRBV14 | CASSSRGLNTEAFF
TRBJ1-5 | TRBV13 | CASSSQGQNNQPQHF
TRBJ1-5 | TRBV19 | CASSPGTFSNQPQHF
TRBJ1-5 | TRBV15 | CATSRGQGVENQPQHF
TRBJ2-7 | TRBV6-5 | CASRNSGKAYEQYF
TRBJ2-7 | TRBV20-1 | CSASPINEQYF
TRBJ1-2 | TRBV19 | CASSVGTAYGYTF
TRBJ2-5 | TRBV19 | CASSMVGLIATLAGVEAYQETQYF
TRBJ2-6 | TRBV30 | CAWRFVTGYSGANVLTF
TRBJ2-3 | TRBV28 | CASSLLGAPAQYF
TRBJ1-4 | TRBV5-1 | CASQQKTGATNEKLFF
TRBJ2-6 | TRBV2 | CASSEEFYSGANVLTF
TRBJ2-7 | TRBV13 | CASSFIGSYEQYF
TRBJ1-2 | TRBV29-1 | CSVGGRDNYGYTF
TRBJ2-2 | TRBV13 | CASSPAGTGTNGELFF
TRBJ1-4 | TRBV7-8 | CASSLAIGRGRGGNEKLFF
TRBJ2-3 | TRBV5-6 | CASSATGTGDSDTQYF
TRBJ2-1 | TRBV14 | CASSLWTSGGDTSSYNEQFF
TRBJ2-7 | TRBV6-6 | CASSYGDRYEQYF
TRBJ1-6 | TRBV28 | CASSPAATTLHF
TRBJ2-7 | TRBV27 | CASRGTVYEQYF
TRBJ2-3 | TRBV28 | CASSNRDRVTDTQYF
TRBJ1-1 | TRBV28 | CASSRDSNTEAFF
TRBJ2-7 | TRBV4-1 | CASSSQTWGDEQYF
TRBJ1-1 | TRBV29-1 | CSVNRAPNTEAFF
TRBJ2-2 | TRBV5-1 | CASTSTTSGGSNTGELFF
TRBJ2-7 | TRBV6-1 | CASIGSAPSYEQYF
TRBJ2-3 | TRBV7-2 | CASRGTSGRGDEDTQYF
TRBJ1-5 | TRBV2 | CASSDGLPSPGATSSNQPQHF
TRBJ2-3 | TRBV4-1 | CASSPISRDYQDAKTDTQYF
TRBJ1-4 | TRBV28 | CASTSRELNEKLFF
TRBJ1-4 | TRBV7-6 | CASRREGVNEKLFF
TRBJ1-5 | TRBV7-9 | CASSNSLSGREPQHF
TRBJ2-7 | TRBV7-8 | CASKASSYEQYF
TRBJ2-2 | TRBV4-3 | CASRPAGGRTGELFF